The rows below give T cell receptor beta chains drawn from one sample of a study of T cells expressing NK-cell markers. TCRdb reprocessed the 5' RACE reads and reports one entry per CDR3 protein, with no DNA. The sample holds fewer than 400,000 distinct CDR3 sequences. Sequencing used blood T cells: a sorted CD56 or NKG2C T cell subset, CD4+ or CD8+ T cells, or bulk PBMC T cells (not recorded which). The source of these receptors is a woman aged 45-65 years in good health. The CDR3 runs from the conserved cysteine through the conserved F or W.

J | V | CDR3
TRBJ1-2 | TRBV20-1 | CSAVTGQYGYTF
TRBJ2-5 | TRBV29-1 | CSVEGSRWETQYF
TRBJ2-3 | TRBV6-1 | CASSEYSGRASLDTQYF
TRBJ2-1 | TRBV7-9 | CASSLVPAGDHNEQFF
TRBJ2-1 | TRBV12-3/TRBV12-4 | CASRLRASGKSHNEQFF
TRBJ2-5 | TRBV12-3/TRBV12-4 | CASSPNTGTLPGETQYF
TRBJ2-7 | TRBV7-9 | CASSLDEPSGRDEQYF
TRBJ2-5 | TRBV28 | CATRLAGNQETQYF
TRBJ1-1 | TRBV5-1 | CASSLAEGPPHHEAFF
TRBJ2-5 | TRBV11-2 | CASSLDRLQETQYF
TRBJ2-1 | TRBV5-1 | CASSSTSGRWDEQFF
TRBJ2-2 | TRBV24-1 | CATKSGNTGELFF
TRBJ2-1 | TRBV5-1 | CASSAYPLGISYNEQFF
TRBJ1-2 | TRBV29-1 | CSARGQDGYTF
TRBJ1-2 | TRBV29-1 | CSVDLGQGLYGYTF
TRBJ2-3 | TRBV18 | CASSPDRISRDTQYF
TRBJ2-7 | TRBV18 | CASSTVARDYEQYF
TRBJ2-1 | TRBV6-5 | CASSILGGLLNEQFF
TRBJ1-4 | TRBV28 | CASRGTVALEKLFF
TRBJ1-6 | TRBV3-1 | CASSQLGRDSPLHF
TRBJ2-2 | TRBV6-6 | CASSYGPWRTNTGELFF
TRBJ1-1 | TRBV9 | CASVARANTEAFF
TRBJ1-5 | TRBV27 | CASSHNGRKIQPQHF
TRBJ1-1 | TRBV28 | CASSLLRPRRGVREAFF
TRBJ2-1 | TRBV5-1 | CASSLERRASWDEQFF
TRBJ1-1 | TRBV27 | CASSPHRVTTEAFF
TRBJ2-3 | TRBV10-1 | CASSLAGVADTQYF